The rows below give T cell receptor beta chains drawn from one sample of a study of blood T cell repertoires in COVID-19. Produced via immunoSEQ multiplex PCR; TCRdb's table is partial and in-frame only. The sample has around 240,000 clones, approximately 83% seen once. Sequenced material: PBMCs or T cells enriched from blood (not recorded which). All receptors come from a woman aged 45-65 years who had recovered from COVID-19. Each CDR3 is given with its conserved first and last residue. Fields, in order: V gene, clone size, D gene, J gene, CDR3 DNA, CDR3 protein. A D gene is named only where the DNA matches it firmly. The listing skips clone size in some rows; elsewhere it reads once, few, many or a size class.

v_gene: TRBV28
abundance: .
d_gene: .
j_gene: TRBJ2-2
CDR3nt: TGTGCCAGCAGTGAACGGACGGGGACTACCGGGGAGCTGTTTTTT
CDR3aa: CASSERTGTTGELFF

v_gene: TRBV3-1/TRBV3-2
abundance: .
d_gene: TRBD1
j_gene: TRBJ1-2
CDR3nt: TGTGCCAGCAGCCAAGTTAGGGGACAGGTGGGTGGCTACACCTTC
CDR3aa: CASSQVRGQVGGYTF

v_gene: TRBV4-2
abundance: .
d_gene: TRBD2
j_gene: TRBJ2-5
CDR3nt: TGTGCCAGCAGCCAAGATCTAGCGGGAGGGCCGGGCGGAGAGACCCAGTACTTC
CDR3aa: CASSQDLAGGPGGETQYF

v_gene: TRBV23-1
abundance: .
d_gene: .
j_gene: TRBJ2-2
CDR3nt: TGCGCCAGCAGTCAGGTCGACAACCATACGAACACCGGGGAGCTGTTTTTT
CDR3aa: CASSQVDNHTNTGELFF

v_gene: TRBV28
abundance: few
d_gene: TRBD1
j_gene: TRBJ1-5
CDR3nt: TGTGCCAGCAGTTCGGACAGGGGGCTTAGACAGCCCCAGCATTTT
CDR3aa: CASSSDRGLRQPQHF

v_gene: TRBV29-1
abundance: few
d_gene: TRBD1
j_gene: TRBJ1-2
CDR3nt: TGCAGCGCCCGGACAGGGGGCTTCTATGGCTACACCTTC
CDR3aa: CSARTGGFYGYTF

v_gene: TRBV27
abundance: .
d_gene: .
j_gene: TRBJ2-2
CDR3nt: TGTGCCAGCAGTTTAGGGCCCGGGAGCGAGCTGTTTTTT
CDR3aa: CASSLGPGSELFF

v_gene: TRBV7-6
abundance: .
d_gene: TRBD2
j_gene: TRBJ2-2
CDR3nt: TGTGCCAGCAGCTTTAACGGGAGGGCGAACACCGGGGAGCTGTTTTTT
CDR3aa: CASSFNGRANTGELFF

v_gene: TRBV5-1
abundance: .
d_gene: TRBD1
j_gene: TRBJ2-7
CDR3nt: TGCGCCAGCAGCTTGTTGCCGGGACAGGGGGCCCACGAGCAGTACTTC
CDR3aa: CASSLLPGQGAHEQYF

v_gene: TRBV29-1
abundance: .
d_gene: TRBD1
j_gene: TRBJ2-7
CDR3nt: TGCAGCGTCGGGGACAGGGGGACCTCCGAGCAGTACTTC
CDR3aa: CSVGDRGTSEQYF

v_gene: TRBV6-5
abundance: .
d_gene: .
j_gene: TRBJ2-2
CDR3nt: TGTGCCAGCAGGTTGGACAGGAACACCGGGGAGCTGTTTTTT
CDR3aa: CASRLDRNTGELFF

v_gene: TRBV6-1
abundance: .
d_gene: .
j_gene: TRBJ2-7
CDR3nt: TGTGCCAGCAGTGAGTTCGGGCTAGCGCCCGAGCAGTACTTC
CDR3aa: CASSEFGLAPEQYF

v_gene: TRBV9
abundance: .
d_gene: TRBD1
j_gene: TRBJ1-4
CDR3nt: TGTGCCAGCAGCGTAGTGACAGGGGGCAGTGAAAAACTGTTTTTT
CDR3aa: CASSVVTGGSEKLFF

v_gene: TRBV6-5
abundance: .
d_gene: .
j_gene: TRBJ1-6
CDR3nt: TGTGCCAGCCGTACCCCCCGAACAGATAATTCACCCCTCCACTTT
CDR3aa: CASRTPRTDNSPLHF

v_gene: TRBV10-3
abundance: .
d_gene: .
j_gene: TRBJ2-3
CDR3nt: TGTGCCATCAGAGGTGAGACTAGCACAGATACGCAGTATTTT
CDR3aa: CAIRGETSTDTQYF

v_gene: TRBV12-5
abundance: .
d_gene: TRBD1
j_gene: TRBJ1-1
CDR3nt: TGTGCTAGTGGTTTGACAGGGGGTAACACTGAAGCTTTCTTT
CDR3aa: CASGLTGGNTEAFF

v_gene: TRBV6-5
abundance: .
d_gene: .
j_gene: TRBJ2-7
CDR3nt: TGTGCCAGCAGCTCGCTTACAAGGGGCTACGAGCAGTACTTC
CDR3aa: CASSSLTRGYEQYF